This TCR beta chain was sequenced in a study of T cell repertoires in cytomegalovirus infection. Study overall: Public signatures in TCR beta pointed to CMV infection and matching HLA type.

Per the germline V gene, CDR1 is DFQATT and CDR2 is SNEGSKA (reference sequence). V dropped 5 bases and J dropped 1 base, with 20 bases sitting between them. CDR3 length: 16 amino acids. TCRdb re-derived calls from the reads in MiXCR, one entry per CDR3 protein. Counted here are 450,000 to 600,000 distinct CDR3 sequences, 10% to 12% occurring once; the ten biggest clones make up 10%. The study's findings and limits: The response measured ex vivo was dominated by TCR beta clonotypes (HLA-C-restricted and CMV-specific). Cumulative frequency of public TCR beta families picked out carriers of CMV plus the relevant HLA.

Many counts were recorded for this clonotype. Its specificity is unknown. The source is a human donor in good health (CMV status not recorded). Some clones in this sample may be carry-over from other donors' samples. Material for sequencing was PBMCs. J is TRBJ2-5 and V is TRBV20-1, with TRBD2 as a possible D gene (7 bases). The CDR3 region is CSAPPLGGGPQETQYF. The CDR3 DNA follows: TGCAGTGCTCCCCCTTTGGGAGGGGGGCCCCAAGAGACCCAGTACTTC.